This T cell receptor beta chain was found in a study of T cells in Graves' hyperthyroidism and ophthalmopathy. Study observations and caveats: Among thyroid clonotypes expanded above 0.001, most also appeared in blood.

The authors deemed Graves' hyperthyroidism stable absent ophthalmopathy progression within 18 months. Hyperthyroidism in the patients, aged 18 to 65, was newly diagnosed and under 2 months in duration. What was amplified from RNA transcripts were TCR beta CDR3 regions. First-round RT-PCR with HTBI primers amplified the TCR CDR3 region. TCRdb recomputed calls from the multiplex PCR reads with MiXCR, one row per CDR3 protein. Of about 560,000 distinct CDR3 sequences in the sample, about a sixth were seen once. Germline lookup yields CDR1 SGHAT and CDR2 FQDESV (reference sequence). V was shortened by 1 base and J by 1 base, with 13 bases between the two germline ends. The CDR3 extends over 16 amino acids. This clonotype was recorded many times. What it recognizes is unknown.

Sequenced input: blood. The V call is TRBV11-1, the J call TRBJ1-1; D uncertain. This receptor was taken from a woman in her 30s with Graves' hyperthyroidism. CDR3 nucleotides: TGTGCCAGCAGCTTAGTGGCCAACGTTGGGAACACTGAAGCTTTCTTT. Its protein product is CASSLVANVGNTEAFF.